This T cell receptor beta chain comes out of a study of Graves' ophthalmopathy and Graves' hyperthyroidism. No progression to ophthalmopathy over 18 months defined stable hyperthyroidism. Amplification of TCR beta CDR3 regions used RNA transcripts. First-round RT-PCR used HTBI primers; second-round multiplex PCR followed. Via MiXCR, TCRdb re-called the multiplex PCR reads, giving one row per CDR3 protein. The sample yields hundreds of thousands of distinct CDR3 sequences, over 20% seen once. Per the germline V gene, CDR1 is MDHEN and CDR2 is SYDVKM. V trimming: 6 bases; J trimming: 0 bases; junction bases outside the gene matches: 11. The CDR3 totals 17 residues.

The receptor was derived from a young woman with stable Graves' hyperthyroidism. Some clones in this sample may be carry-over from other donors' samples. The gene calls are TRBV28 and TRBJ1-3; 7 nucleotides match TRBD1. The specimen sequenced was peripheral blood. The CDR3 loop is CASRLPGQLSSGNTIYF. CDR3 in DNA: TGTGCCAGCAGATTACCGGGACAGCTTAGCTCTGGAAACACCATATATTTT.